One sample yielded the 5 T cell receptor beta chains listed below, sequenced in a study of human T cells and chemical hapten exposure (dated by TCRdb to about 2021). Library creation used RACE. This sample was sequenced with a NextSeq 500. Clones were called with MiXCR by TCRdb after fastp trimmed the public reads at Q25, and only in-frame beta chains were retained. One record per CDR3 amino acid sequence lists the most common genes and DNA. This sample gives 95,000 to 150,000 distinct CDR3 sequences in total; about 11% of them show up just once. 2% to 2.5% of the sample is held by the ten biggest clonotypes. Per the publication, the time point label means: patch test 3, about 24 weeks after DPC sensitization. What the treatment or condition label conveys for this sample: therapeutic diphenylcyclopropenone sensitization with weekly scalp DPC. The sequencing used whole blood, collected in connection with sensitization to the hapten diphenylcyclopropenone (DPC). These receptors all come from a woman aged 45-59 years with alopecia areata. Some clones in this sample may be carry-over from other donors' samples.

The chain has TRBV13 and TRBJ2-1; TRBD2 might be the D (6 bases). Germline V gene sequence: CDR1 PRHDT, CDR2 FYEKMQ (reference sequence). V was trimmed by 8 bases and J by 0 bases, leaving 11 bases between them. This CDR3 has 14 amino acids. The CDR3 DNA reads as TGTGCCAGCTCTTCTAGCGCCTCCTACAATGAGCAGTTCTTC. Protein sequence: CASSSSASYNEQFF.

The sample holds many counts of this clonotype. V usage is TRBV29-1 and J usage is TRBJ2-3; D ambiguous. The CDR3 is 12 residues long. Germline lookup yields CDR1 SQVTM and CDR2 ANQGSEA. V lost 6 bases and J lost 0, with 7 bases in between. In DNA, the CDR3 is TGCAGCGTCGTATACAGCACAGATACGCAGTATTTT. As protein: CSVVYSTDTQYF.

V and J are TRBV12-3 or TRBV12-4 and TRBJ2-2; unclear D gene. The CDR3 extends over 12 amino acids. V lost 7 bases to trimming and J lost 3 bases, with 6 bases between them. The CDR3 sequence is CASTPYTGELFF. In DNA form, the CDR3 reads TGTGCCAGCACCCCGTACACCGGGGAGCTGTTTTTT.

V gene TRBV29-1 combines with J gene TRBJ2-3, with 9 positions matching TRBD2. Germline V CDR1 and CDR2: SQVTM, ANQGSEA. V was pared by 5 bases and J by 5 bases, with 11 bases of the junction left unmatched. This CDR3 region has 15 residues. The CDR3 region has the DNA TGCAGCGTTCTGGGACTAGCTTTCAGGTTAGATACGCAGTATTTT. Translation gives CSVLGLAFRLDTQYF.

The chain is built from TRBV10-3 and TRBJ2-5, with D unclear. Germline values: CDR1 ENHRY, CDR2 SYGVKD. The ends were cut back, 2 bases at V and 5 bases at J, with 15 bases in the middle. This CDR3 region has 15 residues. CDR3 protein: CAISEEGKKSETQYF. For the CDR3, the DNA is TGTGCCATCAGTGAGGAAGGGAAGAAGTCGGAGACCCAGTACTTC.